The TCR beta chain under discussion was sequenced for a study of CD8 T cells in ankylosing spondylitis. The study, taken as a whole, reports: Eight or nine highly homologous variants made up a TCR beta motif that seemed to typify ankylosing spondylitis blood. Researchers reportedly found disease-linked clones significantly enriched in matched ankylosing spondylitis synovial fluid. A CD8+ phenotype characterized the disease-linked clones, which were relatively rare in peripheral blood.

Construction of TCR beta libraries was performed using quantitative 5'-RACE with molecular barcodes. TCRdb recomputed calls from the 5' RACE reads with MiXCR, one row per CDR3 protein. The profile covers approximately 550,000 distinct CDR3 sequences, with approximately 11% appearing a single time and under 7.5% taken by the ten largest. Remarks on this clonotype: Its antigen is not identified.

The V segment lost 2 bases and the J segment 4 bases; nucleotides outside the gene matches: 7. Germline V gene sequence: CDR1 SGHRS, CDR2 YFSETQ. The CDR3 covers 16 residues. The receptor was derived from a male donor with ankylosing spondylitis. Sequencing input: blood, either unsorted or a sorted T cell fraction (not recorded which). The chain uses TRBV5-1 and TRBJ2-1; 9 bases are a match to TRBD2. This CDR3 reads CASSFHSGSKYNEQFF. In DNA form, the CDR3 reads TGCGCCAGCAGCTTCCATAGCGGGAGCAAGTACAATGAGCAGTTCTTC.